The next 27 T cell receptor beta chains were all read from a single sample in a study of T cell repertoires in cytomegalovirus infection. TCRdb recomputed calls from the reads with MiXCR, one row per CDR3 protein. The table shows more than 400,000 distinct CDR3 sequences, with 26% occurring only once. The sequencing input was PBMCs. All receptors come from a human donor in good health (CMV status not recorded). Some clones in this sample may be carry-over from other donors' samples.

The chain links TRBV6-5 to TRBJ2-1; 11 positions match TRBD2. Germline CDR1 reads MNHEY; CDR2 reads SVGAGI. There are 15 residues in the CDR3. The V and J ends lost 1 base and 5 bases, in that order; junction bases with no gene match: 1. In nucleotides, the CDR3 is TGTGCCAGCAGTTACTTAGCGGGGGGGAACAATGAGCAGTTCTTC. This sequence encodes CASSYLAGGNNEQFF.

This clonotype was found a few times. The V call is TRBV5-1, the J call TRBJ1-1, with TRBD1 identical over 7 bases. The CDR3 contains 15 residues. V was pared by 4 bases and J by 4 bases, with 10 bases of the junction left unmatched. Germline V CDR1 and CDR2: SGHRS, YFSETQ. CDR3 loop: CASSLRQGVSTEAFF. In DNA form, the CDR3 reads TGCGCCAGCAGCCTACGACAGGGAGTTAGCACTGAAGCTTTCTTT.

This chain joins TRBV11-2 and TRBJ1-6, with 7 bases identical to TRBD1. Germline CDR1 SGHAT, CDR2 FQNNGV. V lost 2 bases, J lost 9 bases, and 7 bases stayed unmatched. The CDR3 contains 15 residues. The CDR3 DNA reads TGTGCCAGCAGCTTAAGGACAGGACCCAGTTCACCCCTCCACTTT. Translating it yields CASSLRTGPSSPLHF.

This chain connects TRBV6-2 or TRBV6-3 to TRBJ2-5; 12 bases align to TRBD2. Losses at the gene ends were 3 bases for V and 2 bases for J; bases not matched to a gene: 7. Germline V lookup: CDR1 MNHEY, CDR2 SVGEGT. This CDR3 is 17 amino acids long. The CDR3 spells CASSYVPGTSGQETQYF. The CDR3 nucleotides read TGTGCCAGCAGTTATGTTCCCGGGACTAGCGGGCAAGAGACCCAGTACTTC.

The chain couples TRBV4-1 to TRBJ1-2, with D perhaps matching TRBD1 (5 bases). Germline V gene data show CDR1 as MGHRA and CDR2 as YSYEKL. The CDR3 totals 12 residues. Trimming removed 4 bases from V and 8 bases from J, with 11 bases in between. The CDR3 protein is CASSRGPGGYTF. CDR3 nucleotides: TGCGCCAGCAGCCGGGGCCCGGGGGGCTACACCTTC.

This clonotype was seen a handful of times. CDR3: CASSLGRGPQETQYF. The CDR3, as DNA: TGTGCCAGCAGCTTAGGACGCGGGCCCCAAGAGACCCAGTACTTC. The J gene is TRBJ2-5, the V gene TRBV7-6, with a weak D call TRBD2 (5 bases). This CDR3 contains 15 residues. Trimming left V 1 base short and J 1 base short, with 10 bases between. Germline V gene sequence: CDR1 SGHVS, CDR2 FNYEAQ.

This clonotype has just a few counts. The chain is built from TRBV7-9 and TRBJ2-5; D possibly matches TRBD1 or TRBD2 (7 bases each). The length of the CDR3 is 16 residues. Trimming left V 5 bases short and J 3 bases short, with 19 bases between. CDR1 is SEHNR, CDR2 FQNEAQ, per germline (reference sequence). The CDR3 sequence: CASSHRQGGLKETQYF. The CDR3 region has the DNA TGTGCCAGCAGCCACCGACAGGGAGGGCTTAAAGAGACCCAGTACTTC.

Concerning this clonotype itself: Being one base from a much bigger clone, this may be a read error. The gene calls are TRBV7-2 and TRBJ1-1; no firm D call. This CDR3 region has 14 residues. V was pared by 0 bases and J by 8 bases, with 13 bases between. CDR1 and CDR2 from the germline V gene are SGHTA and FQGNSA. The CDR3 region has the DNA TGTGCCAGCAGCTTAGCGGGCCATCGGGCGGAAGCTTTCTTT. It is translated as CASSLAGHRAEAFF. Filled out from reference TRBV7-2 and TRBJ1-1, the complete variable domain reads GAGVSQSPSNKVTEKGKDVELRCDPISGHTALYWYRQSLGQGLEFLIYFQGNSAPDKSGLPSDRFSAERTGGSVSTLTIQRTQQEDSAVYLCASSLAGHRAEAFFGQGTRLTVV.

CDR3 bases: TGTGCCAGCAGCTTGGTGGACAGGCGATCCCAAGAGACCCAGTACTTC. Its translation: CASSLVDRRSQETQYF. V usage is TRBV5-4 and J usage is TRBJ2-5; 7 nucleotides agree with TRBD1. The CDR3 contains 16 residues. Germline V gene sequence: CDR1 SGHNT, CDR2 YYREEE (reference sequence). V lost 0 bases to trimming and J lost 1 base; unmatched junction nucleotides: 6.

The V call is TRBV12-3 or TRBV12-4, the J call TRBJ1-4; D is uncertain. Between the trimmed V and J ends, which lost 3 bases and 8 bases, there was a span of 7 bases. The CDR3 covers 12 residues. CDR3 residues: CASSFLEEKLFF. In nucleotides, the CDR3 is TGTGCCAGCAGTTTTCTGGAAGAAAAACTGTTTTTT.

The V gene is TRBV29-1, the J gene TRBJ2-1; possible D gene TRBD2, 5 bases. The CDR3 extends over 15 amino acids. V was trimmed by 1 base and J by 2 bases, leaving 12 bases between them. Looked up from germline, CDR1 is SQVTM and CDR2 is ANQGSEA. DNA for the CDR3: TGCAGCGTTGAAGGAGGGCAAAGCCCCTACAATGAGCAGTTCTTC. Residues: CSVEGGQSPYNEQFF.

The rearrangement uses TRBV4-1 and TRBJ1-4; D gene ambiguous. V was cut by 1 base and J by 6 bases, with 12 bases left in between. The CDR3 is 15 amino acids. CDR1 MGHRA and CDR2 YSYEKL come from the germline V gene. In nucleotides, the CDR3 is TGCGCCAGCAGCCAAGTAGGAGGGTTGGATGAAAAACTGTTTTTT. It is translated as CASSQVGGLDEKLFF.

This clonotype was found many times. CDR3 coding DNA: TGTGCCAGCAGCTTGTCCTCAACAGATACGCAGTATTTT. It is translated as CASSLSSTDTQYF. V usage is TRBV28 and J usage is TRBJ2-3; no clear D. Germline values: CDR1 MDHEN, CDR2 SYDVKM. Trimming pared 6 bases from V and 3 bases from J, leaving 10 bases between. The CDR3 has 13 amino acids. Full variable domain (rest looked up from reference TRBV28 and TRBJ2-3): DVKVTQSSRYLVKRTGEKVFLECVQDMDHENMFWYRQDPGLGLRLIYFSYDVKMKEKGDIPEGYSVSREKKERFSLILESASTNQTSMYLCASSLSSTDTQYFGPGTRLTVL.

The genes are TRBV11-2 and TRBJ2-2; 14 nucleotides line up with TRBD2. Germline-derived CDR1 and CDR2 are SGHAT and FQNNGV. Trimming cost V 5 bases and J 1 base; bases outside gene matches: 6. The CDR3 extends over 18 amino acids. The CDR3 DNA is TGTGCCAGCAGCCCCCTGGGGACTAGCGGGAGGAACACCGGGGAGCTGTTTTTT. Translated: CASSPLGTSGRNTGELFF.

Turning to this clonotype: An end of the junction does not agree with germline; a read error may underlie this. The chain couples TRBV6-1 to TRBJ1-1, with 7 bases lining up with TRBD1. Germline lookup yields CDR1 MNHNS and CDR2 SASEGT. CDR3 length: 11 residues. CDR3 protein: CACRQGTEAFF. The CDR3 region has the DNA TGTGCCTGCAGACAGGGCACTGAAGCTTTCTTT.

The table lists this clonotype with a few counts. The CDR3 DNA follows: TGCGCCAGCAGCCAATCTGGCGGGGGCTACAATGAGCAGTTCTTC. This encodes CASSQSGGGYNEQFF. The chain uses TRBV4-3 and TRBJ2-1; 7 bases are a match to TRBD2. The CDR3 is 15 residues long. Germline V gene data show CDR1 as LGHNA and CDR2 as YSLEER. The junction had 4 bases not matched to a gene; V was cut back by 2 bases and J by 3 bases.

This clonotype was detected a few times. The genes are TRBV7-9 and TRBJ2-5, with unresolved D. The CDR3 loop spans 14 amino acids. The germline V gene has CDR1 SEHNR and CDR2 FQNEAQ (reference sequence). Trimming took 4 bases from V and 6 from J, leaving 15 bases between them. In DNA form, the CDR3 reads TGTGCCAGCAGCTCAAGATGGGCTTCGAAGACCCAGTACTTC. Translated: CASSSRWASKTQYF.

This chain links TRBV6-2 or TRBV6-3 with TRBJ2-1; no clear D gene. CDR1 MNHEY and CDR2 SVGEGT come from the germline V gene. This CDR3 region has 13 residues. The V end was cut by 1 base, the J end by 9 bases, with 10 bases between. The CDR3 region has the DNA TGTGCCAGCAGTTACTTGCTAGTCGGTGAGCAGTTCTTC. Amino acids: CASSYLLVGEQFF.

This chain links TRBV28 with TRBJ2-7; TRBD1 matches 10 bases. The CDR3 runs 16 residues. The germline CDR1 and CDR2 sequences are MDHEN and SYDVKM. V gave up 4 bases and J gave up 3 bases; unmatched junction bases: 9. CDR3 amino acids: CASSSTSTGGLYEQYF. The CDR3 DNA reads TGTGCCAGCAGTTCTACTTCGACAGGGGGCCTCTACGAGCAGTACTTC.

This clonotype showed up just a few times. V is TRBV18 and J is TRBJ2-7, with a tentative D call TRBD1 (5 bases). Between the trimmed V and J ends, which lost 4 bases and 4 bases, there was a span of 8 bases. From germline, CDR1 is KGHSH and CDR2 LQKENI. The CDR3 runs to 12 residues. The CDR3 here is CASSQDIYEQYF. For the CDR3, the DNA is TGTGCCAGCTCACAGGACATTTACGAGCAGTACTTC. The complete variable domain, with remaining parts taken from reference TRBV18 and TRBJ2-7, reads NAGVMQNPRHLVRRRGQEARLRCSPMKGHSHVYWYRQLPEEGLKFMVYLQKENIIDESGMPKERFSAEFPKEGPSILRIQQVVRGDSAAYFCASSQDIYEQYFGPGTRLTVT.

This clonotype was seen a few times. This chain uses TRBV28 with TRBJ2-7; 8 bases agree with TRBD2. Looked up from germline, CDR1 is MDHEN and CDR2 is SYDVKM. The CDR3 has 14 residues. V dropped 5 bases and J dropped 4; count of bases not matched to a gene: 7. CDR3 sequence (DNA): TGTGCCAGCAGTATTAGCGGGACACAGTACGAGCAGTACTTC. Its protein is CASSISGTQYEQYF.

The rearrangement joins TRBV18 to TRBJ2-7; possibly TRBD2 for D (6 bases). The CDR3 contains 14 residues. CDR1 KGHSH and CDR2 LQKENI come from the germline V gene. V lost 6 bases and J 3 bases, leaving 15 bases between the germline ends. In DNA, the CDR3 is TGTGCCAGCTCTCGCGGGATGGAGTTCTACGAGCAGTACGTC. It encodes CASSRGMEFYEQYV.

This clonotype was detected only a few times. J is TRBJ1-2 and V is TRBV6-2 or TRBV6-3, with D perhaps TRBD1 (5 bases). The V gene lost 5 bases and the J gene lost 2 bases, with 18 bases spanning the gap. This CDR3 spans 16 amino acids. From germline, CDR1 is MNHEY and CDR2 SVGEGT. The CDR3 spells CASSDPGTDTNYGYTF. In DNA form, the CDR3 reads TGTGCCAGCAGTGACCCCGGGACGGACACAAACTATGGCTACACCTTC.

This clonotype was seen many times. The chain couples TRBV7-2 to TRBJ2-3; TRBD2 aligns across 7 bases. This CDR3 has 16 amino acids. Germline V gene lookup returns CDR1 SGHTA and CDR2 FQGNSA. V lost 2 bases, J lost 5 bases, and 10 bases stayed unmatched. DNA of the CDR3: TGTGCCAGCAGCTTATTACGGGGGAGGGCCGGAGATACGCAGTATTTT. Protein sequence: CASSLLRGRAGDTQYF.

This sequence joins TRBV7-9 and TRBJ2-5; TRBD1 agrees at 7 bases. The J segment lost 3 bases and the V segment lost 5 bases, leaving 6 bases of the junction unmatched. The germline V gene has CDR1 SEHNR and CDR2 FQNEAQ (reference sequence). The CDR3 sequence is 14 residues long. The CDR3 sequence is CASSARDREETQYF. As DNA, the CDR3 is TGTGCCAGCAGCGCCCGGGACAGAGAAGAGACCCAGTACTTC.

Turning to this clonotype: At one end, the junction sequence differs from germline, possibly due to a read error. The chain's CDR3 is CASSLELAGETEAFF. DNA for the CDR3: TGTGCCAGCAGCTTAGAGTTGGCAGGGGAGACTGAAGCTTTCTTT. The V and J genes are TRBV12-3 or TRBV12-4 and TRBJ1-1, with a weak D call TRBD1 (6 bases). The CDR3 runs 15 residues.

The CDR3 sequence is CASSSGLAVYQFF. CDR3 coding DNA: TGTGCCAGCAGTTCCGGACTAGCAGTGTATCAGTTCTTC. V is TRBV6-6 and J is TRBJ2-1; 8 bases map to TRBD2. J gave up 13 bases and V 4 bases, and 9 bases lay outside the gene matches. The CDR3 extends over 13 amino acids. CDR1 and CDR2 (germline): MNHNY, SVGAGI (reference sequence).